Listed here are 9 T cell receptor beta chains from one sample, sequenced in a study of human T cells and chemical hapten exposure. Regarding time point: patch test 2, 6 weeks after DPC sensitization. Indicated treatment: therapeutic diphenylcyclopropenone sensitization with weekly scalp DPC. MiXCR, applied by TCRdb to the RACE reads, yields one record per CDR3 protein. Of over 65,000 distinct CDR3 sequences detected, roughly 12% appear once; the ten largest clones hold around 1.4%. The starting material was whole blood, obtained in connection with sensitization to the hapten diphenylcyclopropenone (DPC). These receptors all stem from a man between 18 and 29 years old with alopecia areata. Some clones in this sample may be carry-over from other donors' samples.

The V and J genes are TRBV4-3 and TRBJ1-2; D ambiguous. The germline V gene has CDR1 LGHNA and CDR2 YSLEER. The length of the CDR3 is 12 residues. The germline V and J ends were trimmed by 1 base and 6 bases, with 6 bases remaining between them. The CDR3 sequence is CASSQVGHGYTF. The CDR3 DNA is TGCGCCAGCAGCCAAGTGGGCCATGGCTACACCTTC.

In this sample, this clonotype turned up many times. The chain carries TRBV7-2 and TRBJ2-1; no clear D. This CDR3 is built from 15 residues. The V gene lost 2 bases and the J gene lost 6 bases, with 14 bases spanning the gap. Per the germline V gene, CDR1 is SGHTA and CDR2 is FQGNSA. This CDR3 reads CASSLLGFSFNEQFF. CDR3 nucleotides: TGTGCCAGCAGCTTACTTGGCTTTTCGTTCAATGAGCAGTTCTTC.

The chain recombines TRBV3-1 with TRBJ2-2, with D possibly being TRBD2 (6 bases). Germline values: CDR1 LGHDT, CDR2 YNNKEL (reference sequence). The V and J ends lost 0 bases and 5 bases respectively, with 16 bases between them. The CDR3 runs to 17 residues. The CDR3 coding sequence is TGTGCCAGCAGCCAAGACTTCTTCGTTCGGGAGACCGGGGAGCTGTTTTTT. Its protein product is CASSQDFFVRETGELFF. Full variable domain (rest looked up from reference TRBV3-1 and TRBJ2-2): DTAVSQTPKYLVTQMGNDKSIKCEQNLGHDTMYWYKQDSKKFLKIMFSYNNKELIINETVPNRFSPKSPDKAHLNLHINSLELGDSAVYFCASSQDFFVRETGELFFGEGSRLTVL.

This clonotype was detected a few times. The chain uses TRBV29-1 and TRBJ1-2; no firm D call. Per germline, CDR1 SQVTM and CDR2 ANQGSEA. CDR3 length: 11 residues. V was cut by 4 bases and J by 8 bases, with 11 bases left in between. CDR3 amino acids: CSVVSRQGYTF. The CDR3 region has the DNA TGCAGCGTTGTTTCGAGGCAGGGCTACACCTTC.

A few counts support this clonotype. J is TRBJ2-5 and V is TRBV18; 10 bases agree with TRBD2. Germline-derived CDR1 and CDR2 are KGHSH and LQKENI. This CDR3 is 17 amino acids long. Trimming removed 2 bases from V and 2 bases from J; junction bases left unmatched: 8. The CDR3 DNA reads TGTGCCAGCTCACCAGGGTTCGCTAGCGGGGGACAAGAGACCCAGTACTTC. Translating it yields CASSPGFASGGQETQYF.

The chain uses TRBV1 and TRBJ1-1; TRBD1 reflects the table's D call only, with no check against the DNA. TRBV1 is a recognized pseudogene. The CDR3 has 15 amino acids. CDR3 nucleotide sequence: TGCACCAGCAGCCAATCCAGGGGCGCAGGGTTGGAGGCTTTCTTT. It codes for CTSSQSRGAGLEAFF.

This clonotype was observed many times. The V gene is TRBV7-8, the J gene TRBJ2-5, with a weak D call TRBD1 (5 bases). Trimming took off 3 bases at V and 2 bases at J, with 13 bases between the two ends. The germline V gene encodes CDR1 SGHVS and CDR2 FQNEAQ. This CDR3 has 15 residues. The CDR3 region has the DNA TGTGCCAGCAGCTTTCTGAGACAGTTACAAGAGACCCAGTACTTC. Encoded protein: CASSFLRQLQETQYF.

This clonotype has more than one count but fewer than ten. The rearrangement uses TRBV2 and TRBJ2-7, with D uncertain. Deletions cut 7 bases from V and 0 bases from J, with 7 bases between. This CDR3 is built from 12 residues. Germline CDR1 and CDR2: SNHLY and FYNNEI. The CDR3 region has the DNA TGTGCCAGCAAAAAGAGCTCCTACGAGCAGTACTTC. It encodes CASKKSSYEQYF.

As DNA, the CDR3 is TGTGCCAGCACCACCCAAGAGACCCAGTACTTC. Encoded protein: CASTTQETQYF. The chain combines TRBV6-2 or TRBV6-3 with TRBJ2-5, with D unresolved. The CDR3 runs 11 residues. Germline values: CDR1 MNHEY, CDR2 SVGEGT. Trimming took 7 bases from V and 1 from J, leaving 4 bases between them.